This T cell receptor (beta chain) derives from a study of CD8 T cells in ankylosing spondylitis. General study results and limits: Before this, some motif variants had been reported in reactive arthritis synovial fluid and blood. A TCR beta motif of eight or nine highly homologous variants seemed to mark ankylosing spondylitis blood.

This clonotype was found many times. What it binds is not known. From the 5' RACE reads, TCRdb called clonotypes with MiXCR, one entry per CDR3 protein. The sample includes fewer than 550,000 distinct CDR3 sequences, roughly 5.3% of them seen just once. V gave up 2 bases and J gave up 6 bases, with 13 bases separating them. This CDR3 comprises 14 residues. Germline loops: CDR1 MDHEN, CDR2 SYDVKM. The chain has TRBV28 and TRBJ1-2, with unresolved D. The clonotype comes from a male donor with ankylosing spondylitis. Sequenced material: blood, either unsorted or a sorted T cell fraction (not recorded which). The CDR3 DNA follows: TGTGCCAGCAGTTTAGGCCAATCGGTGCATGGCTACACCTTC. It is translated as CASSLGQSVHGYTF.